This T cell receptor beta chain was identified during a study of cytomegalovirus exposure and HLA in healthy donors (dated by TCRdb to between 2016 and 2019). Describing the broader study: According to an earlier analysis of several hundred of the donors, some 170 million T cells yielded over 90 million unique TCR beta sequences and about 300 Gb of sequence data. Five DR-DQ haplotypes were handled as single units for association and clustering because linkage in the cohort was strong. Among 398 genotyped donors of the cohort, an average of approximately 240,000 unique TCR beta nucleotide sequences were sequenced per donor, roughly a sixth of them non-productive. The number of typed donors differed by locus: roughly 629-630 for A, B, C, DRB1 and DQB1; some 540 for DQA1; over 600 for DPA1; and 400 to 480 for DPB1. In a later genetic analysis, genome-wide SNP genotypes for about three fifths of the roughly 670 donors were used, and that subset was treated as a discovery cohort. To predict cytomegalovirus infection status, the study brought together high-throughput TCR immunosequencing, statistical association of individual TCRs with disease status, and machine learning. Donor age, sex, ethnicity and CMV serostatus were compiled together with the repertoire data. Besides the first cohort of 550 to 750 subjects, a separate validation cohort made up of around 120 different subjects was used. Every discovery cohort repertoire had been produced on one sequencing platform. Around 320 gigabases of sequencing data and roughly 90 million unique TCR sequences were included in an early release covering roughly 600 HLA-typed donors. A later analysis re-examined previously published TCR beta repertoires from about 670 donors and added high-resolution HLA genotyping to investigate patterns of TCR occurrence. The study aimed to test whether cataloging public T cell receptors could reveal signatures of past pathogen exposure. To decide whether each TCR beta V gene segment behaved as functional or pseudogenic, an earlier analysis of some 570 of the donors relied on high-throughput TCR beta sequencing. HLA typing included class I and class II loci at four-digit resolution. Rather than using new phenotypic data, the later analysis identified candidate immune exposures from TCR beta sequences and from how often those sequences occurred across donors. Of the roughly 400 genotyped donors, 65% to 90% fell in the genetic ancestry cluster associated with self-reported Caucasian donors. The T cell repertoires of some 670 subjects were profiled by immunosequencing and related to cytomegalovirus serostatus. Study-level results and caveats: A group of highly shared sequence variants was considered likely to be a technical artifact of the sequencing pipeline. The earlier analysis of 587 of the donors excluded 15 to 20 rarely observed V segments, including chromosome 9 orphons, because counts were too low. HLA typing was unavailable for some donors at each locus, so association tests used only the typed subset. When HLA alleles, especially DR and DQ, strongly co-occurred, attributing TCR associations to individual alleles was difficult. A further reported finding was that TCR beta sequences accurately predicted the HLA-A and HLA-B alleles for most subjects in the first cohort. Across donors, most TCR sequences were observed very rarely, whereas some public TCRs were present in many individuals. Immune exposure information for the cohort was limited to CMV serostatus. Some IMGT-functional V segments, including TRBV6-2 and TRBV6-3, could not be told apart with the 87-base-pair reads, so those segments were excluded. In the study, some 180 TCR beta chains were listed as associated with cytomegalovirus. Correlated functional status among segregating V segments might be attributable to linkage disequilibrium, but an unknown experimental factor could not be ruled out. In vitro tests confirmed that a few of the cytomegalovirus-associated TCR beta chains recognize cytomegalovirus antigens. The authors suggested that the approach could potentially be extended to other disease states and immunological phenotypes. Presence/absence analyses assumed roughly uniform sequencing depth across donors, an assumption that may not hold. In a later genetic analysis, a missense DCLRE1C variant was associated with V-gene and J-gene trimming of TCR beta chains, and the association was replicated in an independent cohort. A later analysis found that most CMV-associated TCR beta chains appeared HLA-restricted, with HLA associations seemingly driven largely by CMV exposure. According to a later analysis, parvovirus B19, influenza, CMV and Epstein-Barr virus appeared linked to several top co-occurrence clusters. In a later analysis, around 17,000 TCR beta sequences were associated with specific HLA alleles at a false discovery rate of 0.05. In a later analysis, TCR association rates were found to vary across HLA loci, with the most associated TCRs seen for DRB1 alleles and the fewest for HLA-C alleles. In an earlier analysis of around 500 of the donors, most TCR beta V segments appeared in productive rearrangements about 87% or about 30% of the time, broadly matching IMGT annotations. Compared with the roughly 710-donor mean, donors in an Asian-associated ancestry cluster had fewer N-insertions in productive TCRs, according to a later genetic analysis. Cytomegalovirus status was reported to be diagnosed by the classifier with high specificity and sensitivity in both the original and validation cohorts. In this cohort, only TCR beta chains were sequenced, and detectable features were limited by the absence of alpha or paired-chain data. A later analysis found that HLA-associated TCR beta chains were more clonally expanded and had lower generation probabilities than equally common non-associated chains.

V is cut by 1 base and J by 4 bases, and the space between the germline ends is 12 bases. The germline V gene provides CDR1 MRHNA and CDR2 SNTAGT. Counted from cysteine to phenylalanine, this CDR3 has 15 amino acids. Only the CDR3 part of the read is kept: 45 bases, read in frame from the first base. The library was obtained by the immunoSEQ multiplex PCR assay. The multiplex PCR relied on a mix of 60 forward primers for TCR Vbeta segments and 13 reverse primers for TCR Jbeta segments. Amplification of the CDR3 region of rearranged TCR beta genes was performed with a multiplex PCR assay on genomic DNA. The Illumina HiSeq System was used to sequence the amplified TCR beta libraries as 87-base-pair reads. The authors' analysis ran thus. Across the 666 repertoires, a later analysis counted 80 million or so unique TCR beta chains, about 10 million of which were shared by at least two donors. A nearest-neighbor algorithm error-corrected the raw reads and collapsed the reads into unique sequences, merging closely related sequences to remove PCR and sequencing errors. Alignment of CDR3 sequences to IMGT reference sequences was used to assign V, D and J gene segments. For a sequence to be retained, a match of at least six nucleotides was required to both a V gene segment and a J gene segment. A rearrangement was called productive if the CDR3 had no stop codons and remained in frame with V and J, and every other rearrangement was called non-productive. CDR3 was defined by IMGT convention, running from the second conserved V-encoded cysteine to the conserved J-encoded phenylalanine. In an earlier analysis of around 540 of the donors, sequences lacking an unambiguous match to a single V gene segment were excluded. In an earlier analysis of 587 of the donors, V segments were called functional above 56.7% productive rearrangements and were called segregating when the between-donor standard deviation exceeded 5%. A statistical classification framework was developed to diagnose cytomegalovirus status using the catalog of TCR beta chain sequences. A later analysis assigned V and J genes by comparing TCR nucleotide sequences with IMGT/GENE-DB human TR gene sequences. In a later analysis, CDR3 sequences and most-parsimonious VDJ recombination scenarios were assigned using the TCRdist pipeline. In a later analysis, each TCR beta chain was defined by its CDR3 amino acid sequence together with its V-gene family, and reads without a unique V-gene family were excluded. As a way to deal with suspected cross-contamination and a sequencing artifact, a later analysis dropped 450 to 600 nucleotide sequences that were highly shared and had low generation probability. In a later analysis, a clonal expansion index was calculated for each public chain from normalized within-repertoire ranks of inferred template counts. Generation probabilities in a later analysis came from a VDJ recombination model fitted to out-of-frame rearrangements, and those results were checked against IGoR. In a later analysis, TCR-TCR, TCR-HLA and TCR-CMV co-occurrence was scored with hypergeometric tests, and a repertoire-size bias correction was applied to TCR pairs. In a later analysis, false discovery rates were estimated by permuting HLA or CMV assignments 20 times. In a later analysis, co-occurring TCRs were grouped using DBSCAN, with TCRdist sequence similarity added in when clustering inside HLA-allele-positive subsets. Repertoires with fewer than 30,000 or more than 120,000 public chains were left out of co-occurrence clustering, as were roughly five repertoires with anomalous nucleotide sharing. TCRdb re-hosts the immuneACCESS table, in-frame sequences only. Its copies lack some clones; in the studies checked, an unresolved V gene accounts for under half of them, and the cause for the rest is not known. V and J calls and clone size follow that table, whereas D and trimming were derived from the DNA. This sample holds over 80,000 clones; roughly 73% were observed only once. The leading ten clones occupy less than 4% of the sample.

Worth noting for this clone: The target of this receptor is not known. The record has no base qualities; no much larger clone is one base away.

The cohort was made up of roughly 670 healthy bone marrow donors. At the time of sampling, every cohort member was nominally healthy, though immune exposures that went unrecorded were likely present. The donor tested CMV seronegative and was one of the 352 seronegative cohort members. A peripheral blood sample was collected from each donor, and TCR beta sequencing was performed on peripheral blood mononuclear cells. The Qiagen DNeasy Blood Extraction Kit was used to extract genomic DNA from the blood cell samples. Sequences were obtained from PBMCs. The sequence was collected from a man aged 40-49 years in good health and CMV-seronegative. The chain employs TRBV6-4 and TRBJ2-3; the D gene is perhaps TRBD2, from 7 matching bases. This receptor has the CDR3 CASSDWAGAPDTQYF. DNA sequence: TGTGCCAGCAGTGACTGGGCGGGGGCCCCAGATACGCAGTATTTT.